A selection of T cell receptor beta chains follows, all from one sample in a study of blood T cells in healthy people across ages. From the 5' RACE reads, TCRdb called clonotypes with MiXCR, one entry per CDR3 protein. Altogether some 640,000 distinct CDR3 sequences are present, over 45% being singletons, with the ten largest covering 25% to 35%. Specimen: blood. The receptors come from a woman in her fifties or sixties in good health. Both conserved end residues are part of each CDR3. Fields, in order: D gene, V gene, J gene, clone size, CDR3 protein, CDR3 DNA. The D gene is left open where the match is weak. The size of a clone is reported for some rows only, either as once, few or many, or as a class for expanded clones.

D: -; V: TRBV5-6; J: TRBJ2-7; size: few; CDR3: CASSFSNRGEQYF; DNA: TGTGCCAGCAGCTTCAGTAACAGAGGCGAGCAGTACTTC
D: -; V: TRBV20-1; J: TRBJ2-1; size: once; CDR3: CSARGGYSYNEQFF; DNA: TGCAGTGCTAGAGGGGGATACTCCTACAATGAGCAGTTCTTC
D: -; V: TRBV15; J: TRBJ2-3; size: -; CDR3: CATSGDLGGSTDTQYF; DNA: TGTGCCACCAGCGGAGATCTGGGCGGGAGCACAGATACGCAGTATTTT
D: TRBD1; V: TRBV27; J: TRBJ2-7; size: -; CDR3: CASSPRQGFYEQYF; DNA: TGTGCCAGCAGCCCCCGACAGGGTTTCTACGAGCAGTACTTC
D: -; V: TRBV20-1; J: TRBJ2-5; size: -; CDR3: CSAIPGLETQYF; DNA: TGCAGTGCTATCCCGGGGCTAGAGACCCAGTACTTC
D: -; V: TRBV5-6; J: TRBJ1-4; size: once; CDR3: CASSVGPTNEKLFF; DNA: TGTGCCAGCAGCGTGGGGCCAACTAATGAAAAACTGTTTTTT
D: -; V: TRBV9; J: TRBJ2-3; size: -; CDR3: CASSANPPGTFSTQYF; DNA: TGTGCCAGCAGCGCAAACCCCCCCGGGACCTTCTCTACGCAGTATTTT
D: TRBD1; V: TRBV4-3; J: TRBJ2-7; size: few; CDR3: CASSQAAQGDHEQYF; DNA: TGCGCCAGCAGCCAAGCCGCCCAGGGGGACCACGAGCAGTACTTC
D: TRBD2; V: TRBV18; J: TRBJ2-4; size: -; CDR3: CASSPYSGKEDIQYF; DNA: TGTGCCAGCTCACCTTATAGCGGGAAAGAGGACATTCAGTACTTC
D: TRBD1; V: TRBV12-3/TRBV12-4; J: TRBJ2-7; size: few; CDR3: CASSWGGDRSYEQYF; DNA: TGTGCCAGCAGTTGGGGTGGGGACAGATCCTACGAGCAGTACTTC
D: TRBD1; V: TRBV7-2; J: TRBJ2-5; size: -; CDR3: CASSWRTGLGETQYF; DNA: TGTGCCAGCAGCTGGCGGACAGGGTTAGGGGAGACCCAGTACTTC
D: -; V: TRBV6-2/TRBV6-3; J: TRBJ1-1; size: -; CDR3: CASSDSAGTEAFF; DNA: TGTGCCAGCAGTGACTCTGCGGGCACTGAAGCTTTCTTT
D: -; V: TRBV28; J: TRBJ1-3; size: -; CDR3: CASSLLAGKPSGNTIYF; DNA: TGTGCCAGCAGTTTACTGGCAGGGAAGCCCTCTGGAAACACCATATATTTT
D: TRBD1; V: TRBV29-1; J: TRBJ2-6; size: -; CDR3: CSVESGTGFFSGANVLTF; DNA: TGCAGCGTTGAATCCGGGACAGGGTTTTTCTCTGGGGCCAACGTCCTGACTTTC
D: -; V: TRBV6-4; J: TRBJ2-5; size: -; CDR3: CASRFASGGETQYF; DNA: TGTGCCAGCCGCTTCGCCTCAGGGGGGGAGACCCAGTACTTC